The clone carrying this T cell receptor (beta chain) was counted at least ten times. Recruits, aged about 18 to 100 years, lived in approximately 26 US areas. Here immunoSEQ multiplex PCR was the method, and the copy in TCRdb shows in-frame clones only, minus some. The table records hundreds of thousands of clones, roughly 89% of them present only once. This sample is drawn from a study of blood T cell repertoires in COVID-19. In the study overall: PBMCs, B-cell-depleted T cells, or T cells provided the cDNA or gDNA that made up the material.

Looked up from germline, CDR1 is MNHEY and CDR2 is SVGAGI. CDR3 length: 15 residues. V gave up 5 bases and J gave up 5 bases; unmatched junction bases: 8. This clonotype was obtained from a man aged 40-49 years who had recovered from COVID-19. The sequencing sample was made of PBMCs or T cells enriched from blood (not recorded which). The chain uses TRBV6-5 and TRBJ2-5, with TRBD2 identical over 10 bases. CDR3 DNA: TGTGCCAGCAGTACACAAGCGGGGGGGCATGAGACCCAGTACTTC. Protein: CASSTQAGGHETQYF.